A single sample is the source of the 8 T cell receptor beta chains below, sequenced in a study of T cells in localized non-small cell lung cancer. Here immunoSEQ multiplex PCR was the method, and the copy in TCRdb shows in-frame clones only, minus some. The sample consists of tens of thousands of clones, around 90% of them appearing once. The material was peripheral blood, obtained before any cancer treatment. The source is a woman aged 40-70 years with stage I squamous cell lung carcinoma.

For this clone: Other DNA sequences in this specimen translate into the identical CDR3. This chain joins TRBV9 and TRBJ2-7; tentatively, D is TRBD1 (6 bases). This CDR3 spans 15 amino acids. Germline values: CDR1 SGDLS, CDR2 YYNGEE. Trimming took off 0 bases at V and 1 base at J, with 11 bases between the two ends. The CDR3 loop is CASSVEDRSSYEQYF. The CDR3 nucleotides are TGTGCCAGCAGCGTAGAAGACAGGTCTTCCTACGAGCAGTACTTC.

CDR3 sequence reads: CSVAMGTMNTEAFF. The CDR3, as DNA: TGCAGCGTCGCCATGGGTACCATGAACACTGAAGCTTTCTTT. The genes are TRBV29-1 and TRBJ1-1; no clear D gene. Per the germline V gene, CDR1 is SQVTM and CDR2 is ANQGSEA. The CDR3 spans 14 residues. Trimming took off 6 bases at V and 0 bases at J, with 14 bases between the two ends.

This clone was detected a few times. The genes are TRBV29-1 and TRBJ2-6; D might be TRBD1 (7 bases). The V gene lost 1 base and the J gene lost 3 bases, with 13 bases spanning the gap. Germline assignment: CDR1 SQVTM and CDR2 ANQGSEA. The CDR3 is 16 amino acids. CDR3 DNA sequence: TGCAGCGTTGAAGCAGGGGGGTCGTATGGGGCCAACGTCCTGACTTTC. It translates to CSVEAGGSYGANVLTF.

The CDR3 is CASSLGREDQPQHF. CDR3 DNA sequence: TGTGCCAGCAGCTTAGGCAGGGAGGATCAGCCCCAGCATTTT. This rearrangement joins TRBV7-9 to TRBJ1-5, with D tentatively TRBD1 (5 bases). The V end lost 1 base, the J end lost 5 bases, and 9 bases lay between the germline ends. The CDR3 runs to 14 residues. Germline CDR1 reads SEHNR; CDR2 reads FQNEAQ (reference sequence).

The J gene is TRBJ1-2, the V gene TRBV5-1, with D tentatively TRBD1 (6 bases). The V end lost 4 bases, the J end lost 3 bases, and 13 bases lay between the germline ends. The CDR3 spans 14 residues. In germline, CDR1 is SGHRS, CDR2 YFSETQ. CDR3 coding DNA: TGCGCCAGCAGCGTCAGGCAGGGGCACTATGGCTACACCTTC. This translates into CASSVRQGHYGYTF.

The chain couples TRBV5-8 to TRBJ1-1; unclear D gene. Trimming took 3 bases from V and 4 from J, leaving 7 bases between them. Germline CDR1 reads SGHTS; CDR2 reads YDEGEE. This CDR3 is 12 amino acids long. CDR3 amino acids: CASSWRGTEAFF. The DNA for the CDR3 is TGTGCCAGCAGCTGGCGGGGCACTGAAGCTTTCTTT.

This chain joins TRBV7-2 and TRBJ1-1; a weak D match, TRBD1 (6 bases). Trimming stripped 5 bases from V and 4 bases from J, with 11 bases between. This CDR3 spans 13 amino acids. Germline CDR1 reads SGHTA; CDR2 reads FQGNSA. This CDR3 reads CASSLDRITEAFF. The CDR3 DNA follows: TGTGCCAGCAGCCTAGACAGGATCACTGAAGCTTTCTTT.

In its sample, this clone was seen once. The chain joins TRBV6-5 to TRBJ2-2; tentatively, D is TRBD1 (5 bases). Germline values: CDR1 MNHEY, CDR2 SVGAGI. The CDR3 totals 13 residues. The V end lost 10 bases, the J end lost 5 bases, and 14 bases lay between the germline ends. The chain's CDR3 is CATSYRLTGELFF. CDR3 DNA sequence: TGTGCCACCTCCTACAGGTTGACCGGGGAGCTGTTTTTT.